The entry that follows covers one TCR beta chain sequence. Its specificity is unknown. Time point here: patch test 3, about 24 weeks after DPC sensitization. Specified treatment: therapeutic diphenylcyclopropenone sensitization with weekly scalp DPC. TCRdb ran MiXCR on the RACE reads and lists one entry per CDR3 protein. This sample has roughly 50,000 distinct CDR3 sequences, with 8% to 10% found just once. The data originate from a study of human T cells and chemical hapten exposure. Study-wide findings and caveats: TCRs at a frequency above 1 in 1000 stayed unchanged with DPC sensitization.

Trimming pared 3 bases from V and 1 base from J, leaving 15 bases between. The CDR3 covers 16 residues. Germline values: CDR1 SGHRS, CDR2 YFSETQ. The chain carries TRBV5-1 and TRBJ2-3; perhaps D is TRBD1 or TRBD2 (7 bases each). The origin of this receptor is a woman aged 35 to 49 with alopecia areata. Some clones in this sample may be carry-over from other donors' samples. The sequences come from whole blood, collected in connection with sensitization to the hapten diphenylcyclopropenone (DPC). CDR3 amino acids: CASSSTGRVGTDTQYF. The CDR3 DNA sequence: TGCGCCAGCAGCTCGACAGGGAGGGTTGGCACAGATACGCAGTATTTT.